Listed below are T cell receptor beta chains from one sample, sequenced in a study of T cell changes during pregnancy in multiple sclerosis. The table came from immunoSEQ multiplex PCR; TCRdb's copy has only in-frame clones and leaves some out. The table shows 89,000 or so clones, with about 89% occurring only once. The source material was PBMCs, sampled in the first trimester of pregnancy. The receptors here all came from a female donor in good health, serving as a control in a pregnancy study. Some clones in this sample may be carry-over from other donors' samples. Each CDR3 is given with its conserved first and last residue. Fields, in order: V gene, D gene, clone size, CDR3 length, J gene, CDR3 DNA, CDR3 protein. D genes are given only for firm matches. Only some rows state a clone size, as once, few, many or a class for expanded clones.

V gene: TRBV6-5
D gene: TRBD1
clone size: NA
CDR3 length: 15
J gene: TRBJ1-2
CDR3 DNA: TGTGCCAGCAGTTCCACATCGACAGGGAACTATGGCTACACCTTC
CDR3 protein: CASSSTSTGNYGYTF

V gene: TRBV7-9
D gene: NA
clone size: NA
CDR3 length: 11
J gene: TRBJ2-7
CDR3 DNA: TGTGCCAGCACAGGGGCTTACGAGCAGTACTTC
CDR3 protein: CASTGAYEQYF

V gene: TRBV18
D gene: NA
clone size: NA
CDR3 length: 15
J gene: TRBJ1-2
CDR3 DNA: TGTGCCAGCTCACCCCAACAGGGTAGGAACTATGGCTACACCTTC
CDR3 protein: CASSPQQGRNYGYTF

V gene: TRBV28
D gene: TRBD2
clone size: NA
CDR3 length: 15
J gene: TRBJ2-7
CDR3 DNA: TGTGCCAGCAGTTTATTAGGTAGCGGGCACTACGAGCAGTACTTC
CDR3 protein: CASSLLGSGHYEQYF

V gene: TRBV7-2
D gene: NA
clone size: NA
CDR3 length: 13
J gene: TRBJ1-2
CDR3 DNA: TGTGCCAGCAGCTTAGCCAGGAACTATGGCTACACCTTC
CDR3 protein: CASSLARNYGYTF

V gene: TRBV4-3
D gene: TRBD1
clone size: NA
CDR3 length: 15
J gene: TRBJ2-7
CDR3 DNA: TGCGCCAGCAGCCAAGATGAGGGGGCCACCTACGAGCAGTACTTC
CDR3 protein: CASSQDEGATYEQYF

V gene: TRBV27
D gene: TRBD2
clone size: NA
CDR3 length: 13
J gene: TRBJ2-1
CDR3 DNA: TGTGCCAGCAGTCTAGCGGGGGTCAATGAGCAGTTCTTC
CDR3 protein: CASSLAGVNEQFF

V gene: TRBV28
D gene: NA
clone size: few
CDR3 length: 15
J gene: TRBJ1-4
CDR3 DNA: TGTGCCAGCGTGTGGGGGGGCCCAACTAATGAAAAACTGTTTTTT
CDR3 protein: CASVWGGPTNEKLFF

V gene: TRBV10-1
D gene: NA
clone size: NA
CDR3 length: 12
J gene: TRBJ1-5
CDR3 DNA: TGCGCCAGGTCGACAGGCAATCAGCCCCAGCATTTT
CDR3 protein: CARSTGNQPQHF

V gene: TRBV19
D gene: NA
clone size: NA
CDR3 length: 13
J gene: TRBJ2-3
CDR3 DNA: TGTGCCAGTAGGAGACAGCGCACAGATACGCAGTATTTT
CDR3 protein: CASRRQRTDTQYF

V gene: TRBV27
D gene: TRBD1
clone size: NA
CDR3 length: 13
J gene: TRBJ1-1
CDR3 DNA: TGTGCCAGCAGTCTGACAGGGGTAACAAAAGCTTTCTTT
CDR3 protein: CASSLTGVTKAFF

V gene: TRBV7-6
D gene: TRBD2
clone size: NA
CDR3 length: 17
J gene: TRBJ2-7
CDR3 DNA: TGTGCCAGCAGCCCAAACGGACTAGTCCTACTTTCCTACGAGCAGTACTTC
CDR3 protein: CASSPNGLVLLSYEQYF

V gene: TRBV2
D gene: NA
clone size: NA
CDR3 length: 15
J gene: TRBJ2-1
CDR3 DNA: TGTGCCAGCAGTGAATCGCGCCAGGGGTACCATGAGCAGTTCTTC
CDR3 protein: CASSESRQGYHEQFF

V gene: TRBV4-1
D gene: TRBD2
clone size: once
CDR3 length: 20
J gene: TRBJ2-3
CDR3 DNA: TGCGCCAGCAGCCCCGTAATCGCATTGCGGGGGATACATAGCACAGATACGCAGTATTTT
CDR3 protein: CASSPVIALRGIHSTDTQYF

V gene: TRBV18
D gene: NA
clone size: few
CDR3 length: 14
J gene: TRBJ1-6
CDR3 DNA: TGTGCCAGCTCACCAGGGGGCGGAGATTCACCCCTCCACTTT
CDR3 protein: CASSPGGGDSPLHF

V gene: TRBV19
D gene: TRBD1
clone size: NA
CDR3 length: 13
J gene: TRBJ2-1
CDR3 DNA: TGTGCCAGTAGTAGGGGGACAGGGGTCGAGCAGTTCTTC
CDR3 protein: CASSRGTGVEQFF

V gene: TRBV30
D gene: NA
clone size: once
CDR3 length: 16
J gene: TRBJ1-5
CDR3 DNA: TGTGCCTGGAGTGGAGATTATGGACGGGACAATCAGCCCCAGCATTTT
CDR3 protein: CAWSGDYGRDNQPQHF

V gene: TRBV7-2
D gene: NA
clone size: NA
CDR3 length: 15
J gene: TRBJ2-2
CDR3 DNA: TGTGCCAGCAGCCCAACAGCGGAGTACACCGGGGAGCTGTTTTTT
CDR3 protein: CASSPTAEYTGELFF

V gene: TRBV10-1
D gene: TRBD2
clone size: NA
CDR3 length: 15
J gene: TRBJ2-1
CDR3 DNA: TGCGCCAGCAGTGAGTGGGTAGCGGGGAGCAATGAGCAGTTCTTC
CDR3 protein: CASSEWVAGSNEQFF

V gene: TRBV10-3
D gene: TRBD2
clone size: NA
CDR3 length: 19
J gene: TRBJ2-1
CDR3 DNA: TGTGCCATCAGTGCCGGGACTAGCGGGAGACCGCTCTCCTACAATGAGCAGTTCTTC
CDR3 protein: CAISAGTSGRPLSYNEQFF

V gene: TRBV9
D gene: NA
clone size: NA
CDR3 length: 13
J gene: TRBJ2-1
CDR3 DNA: TGTGCCAGCAGCGTAGCTGCCTACAATGAGCAGTTCTTC
CDR3 protein: CASSVAAYNEQFF

V gene: TRBV27
D gene: NA
clone size: NA
CDR3 length: 15
J gene: TRBJ2-3
CDR3 DNA: TGTGCCAGCAGTTTAATGGGGGGAAGCACAGATACGCAGTATTTT
CDR3 protein: CASSLMGGSTDTQYF

V gene: TRBV7-8
D gene: NA
clone size: NA
CDR3 length: 13
J gene: TRBJ2-7
CDR3 DNA: TGTGCCAGCAGCTTAGGGACAGTCTACGAGCAGTACTTC
CDR3 protein: CASSLGTVYEQYF

V gene: TRBV7-3
D gene: NA
clone size: NA
CDR3 length: 13
J gene: TRBJ2-7
CDR3 DNA: TGTGCCAGCAGCTTAGGAATAGCCCACGAGCAGTACTTC
CDR3 protein: CASSLGIAHEQYF

V gene: TRBV5-4
D gene: TRBD1
clone size: NA
CDR3 length: 15
J gene: TRBJ1-2
CDR3 DNA: TGTGCCAGCAGAGCCCGGGACAGGCAAAACTATGGCTACACCTTC
CDR3 protein: CASRARDRQNYGYTF

V gene: TRBV6-7
D gene: NA
clone size: NA
CDR3 length: 14
J gene: TRBJ2-5
CDR3 DNA: TGTGCCAGCAGTTGGAGGGACGCCCATGTGGCCCAGTACTTC
CDR3 protein: CASSWRDAHVAQYF

V gene: TRBV9
D gene: NA
clone size: NA
CDR3 length: 15
J gene: TRBJ2-2
CDR3 DNA: TGTGCCAGCAGTGGGAAACGGGGTTGGACCGGGGAGCTGTTTTTT
CDR3 protein: CASSGKRGWTGELFF

V gene: TRBV6-5
D gene: TRBD1
clone size: NA
CDR3 length: 13
J gene: TRBJ1-2
CDR3 DNA: TGTGCCAGCAGTACCGGGACAGGGTTTGGCTACACCTTC
CDR3 protein: CASSTGTGFGYTF

V gene: TRBV6-1
D gene: TRBD1
clone size: NA
CDR3 length: 16
J gene: TRBJ1-4
CDR3 DNA: TGTGCCAGCAGTGAAACCCCCGGGACAGGGGATGAAAAACTGTTTTTT
CDR3 protein: CASSETPGTGDEKLFF

V gene: TRBV28
D gene: NA
clone size: many
CDR3 length: 16
J gene: TRBJ2-2
CDR3 DNA: TGTGCCAGCAGTGGGGGGGCAGGGGTCGGAAGGTGGGAGCTGTTTTTT
CDR3 protein: CASSGGAGVGRWELFF

V gene: TRBV5-1
D gene: NA
clone size: few
CDR3 length: 15
J gene: TRBJ1-6
CDR3 DNA: TGCGCCAGCAGCTTGCTAGGGGAAGGAAATTCACCCCTCCACTTT
CDR3 protein: CASSLLGEGNSPLHF

V gene: TRBV10-3
D gene: TRBD1
clone size: once
CDR3 length: 16
J gene: TRBJ1-1
CDR3 DNA: TGTGCCATCAGAGCCGGGACAGGGAGAGAAGGGACTGAAGCTTTCTTT
CDR3 protein: CAIRAGTGREGTEAFF

V gene: TRBV5-1
D gene: NA
clone size: NA
CDR3 length: 14
J gene: TRBJ2-3
CDR3 DNA: TGCGCCAGCAGCTTGAAAGGAGTTATAGATACGCAGTATTTT
CDR3 protein: CASSLKGVIDTQYF

V gene: TRBV5-8
D gene: NA
clone size: NA
CDR3 length: 15
J gene: TRBJ2-7
CDR3 DNA: TGTGCCAGCAGCTTGGGTTCCAGTCTTCGATACGAGCAGTACTTC
CDR3 protein: CASSLGSSLRYEQYF

V gene: TRBV5-1
D gene: TRBD1
clone size: NA
CDR3 length: 16
J gene: TRBJ1-3
CDR3 DNA: TGCGCCAGCAGCCACGGGGACAGGGAATCCGGAAACACCATATATTTT
CDR3 protein: CASSHGDRESGNTIYF

V gene: TRBV6-5
D gene: NA
clone size: NA
CDR3 length: 16
J gene: TRBJ2-7
CDR3 DNA: TGTGCCAGCAGTTACATCGTGTACGGAGGCTCACGCGAGCAGTACTTC
CDR3 protein: CASSYIVYGGSREQYF

V gene: TRBV6-5
D gene: NA
clone size: NA
CDR3 length: 15
J gene: TRBJ1-1
CDR3 DNA: TGTGCCAGCAGTTACGCCCAGGGAGGGGGGTTTGAAGCTTTCTTT
CDR3 protein: CASSYAQGGGFEAFF

V gene: TRBV5-4
D gene: TRBD2
clone size: NA
CDR3 length: 15
J gene: TRBJ2-2
CDR3 DNA: TGTGCCAGCAGCTTCTATAGCGGGGAGGCCGGGGAGCTGTTTTTT
CDR3 protein: CASSFYSGEAGELFF

V gene: TRBV15
D gene: NA
clone size: NA
CDR3 length: 16
J gene: TRBJ1-4
CDR3 DNA: TGTGCCACCAGCAGAGATCGCCAGGCAACTAATGAAAAACTGTTTTTT
CDR3 protein: CATSRDRQATNEKLFF

V gene: TRBV9
D gene: TRBD2
clone size: NA
CDR3 length: 15
J gene: TRBJ2-3
CDR3 DNA: TGTGCCAGCAGCGACGGACTAGCGGGGGGAGATACGCAGTATTTT
CDR3 protein: CASSDGLAGGDTQYF

V gene: TRBV15
D gene: TRBD1
clone size: NA
CDR3 length: 17
J gene: TRBJ2-3
CDR3 DNA: TGTGCCACCAGCAGAGGCCTAGACAGGGCCTACACAGATACGCAGTATTTT
CDR3 protein: CATSRGLDRAYTDTQYF

V gene: TRBV5-1
D gene: NA
clone size: NA
CDR3 length: 13
J gene: TRBJ1-5
CDR3 DNA: TGCGCCAGCAGTCAGTCGAGCAATCAGCCCCAGCATTTT
CDR3 protein: CASSQSSNQPQHF

V gene: TRBV23-1
D gene: TRBD1
clone size: NA
CDR3 length: 16
J gene: TRBJ1-2
CDR3 DNA: TGCGCCAGCAGTCAATCAGGGACAGAGGGTTTATATGGCTACACCTTC
CDR3 protein: CASSQSGTEGLYGYTF

V gene: TRBV28
D gene: TRBD1
clone size: NA
CDR3 length: 14
J gene: TRBJ1-2
CDR3 DNA: TGTGCCAGCAGTTCCCAGACAGGGAACTATGGCTACACCTTC
CDR3 protein: CASSSQTGNYGYTF

V gene: TRBV7-9
D gene: NA
clone size: NA
CDR3 length: 16
J gene: TRBJ2-3
CDR3 DNA: TGTGCCAGCAGCTTAGCTTACGGGAGAAGCACAGATACGCAGTATTTT
CDR3 protein: CASSLAYGRSTDTQYF

V gene: TRBV28
D gene: TRBD1
clone size: NA
CDR3 length: 12
J gene: TRBJ1-1
CDR3 DNA: TGTGCCAGCTGGGACAGGAACACTGAAGCTTTCTTT
CDR3 protein: CASWDRNTEAFF

V gene: TRBV18
D gene: TRBD1
clone size: NA
CDR3 length: 15
J gene: TRBJ1-2
CDR3 DNA: TGTGCCAGCTCACCGGTCCGGGACAGCAACTATGGCTACACCTTC
CDR3 protein: CASSPVRDSNYGYTF

V gene: TRBV4-3
D gene: NA
clone size: NA
CDR3 length: 16
J gene: TRBJ2-6
CDR3 DNA: TGCGCCAGCAGCCAAGAAACAGGGTCTGGGGCCAACGTCCTGACTTTC
CDR3 protein: CASSQETGSGANVLTF

V gene: TRBV19
D gene: NA
clone size: NA
CDR3 length: 13
J gene: TRBJ1-4
CDR3 DNA: TGTGCCAGTAGTATGCCAGAAAATGAAAAACTGTTTTTT
CDR3 protein: CASSMPENEKLFF

V gene: TRBV6-4
D gene: NA
clone size: NA
CDR3 length: 14
J gene: TRBJ2-3
CDR3 DNA: TGTGCCAGCAGTGATCAGGGGGGCCAAGATACGCAGTATTTT
CDR3 protein: CASSDQGGQDTQYF

V gene: TRBV7-2
D gene: TRBD1
clone size: NA
CDR3 length: 13
J gene: TRBJ1-2
CDR3 DNA: TGTGCCAGCAGCTTGGGACAGGGGTATGGCTACACCTTC
CDR3 protein: CASSLGQGYGYTF

V gene: TRBV7-9
D gene: NA
clone size: NA
CDR3 length: 13
J gene: TRBJ2-1
CDR3 DNA: TGTGCCAGCAGCTTTCCGCTTGAGGATGAGCAGTTCTTC
CDR3 protein: CASSFPLEDEQFF

V gene: TRBV28
D gene: NA
clone size: NA
CDR3 length: 14
J gene: TRBJ1-5
CDR3 DNA: TGTGCCAGCAGTCCTCCACATAGCAATCAGCCCCAGCATTTT
CDR3 protein: CASSPPHSNQPQHF

V gene: TRBV6-1
D gene: NA
clone size: NA
CDR3 length: 13
J gene: TRBJ2-3
CDR3 DNA: TGTGCCGCGGGTCAACCATACACAGATACGCAGTATTTT
CDR3 protein: CAAGQPYTDTQYF

V gene: TRBV5-1
D gene: NA
clone size: NA
CDR3 length: 15
J gene: TRBJ2-3
CDR3 DNA: TGCGCCAGCAGCTTGGCCGACAGGAACACAGATACGCAGTATTTT
CDR3 protein: CASSLADRNTDTQYF

V gene: TRBV6-1
D gene: NA
clone size: NA
CDR3 length: 13
J gene: TRBJ1-1
CDR3 DNA: TGTGCCAGCATCATGGGAGTTAACACTGAAGCTTTCTTT
CDR3 protein: CASIMGVNTEAFF